This T cell receptor (beta chain) was found in a study of CD4 T cells in relation to SARS-CoV-2 and coronaviruses. Clones were sequenced by immunoSEQ multiplex PCR, and TCRdb holds only the in-frame ones, with some missing. The sample lists some 11,000 clones; 70% to 80% were seen once. V was clipped by 6 bases and J by 4 bases; unmatched bases: 6. Germline-derived CDR1 and CDR2 are SQVTM and ANQGSEA. CDR3 length: 14 amino acids. CD4+ T cells from unexposed donors were obtained before the COVID-19 pandemic (2011-2018). Isolation of CD4+ T cells took place after about eleven days in culture. With regard to this clone: The target antigen is unknown.

The specimen sequenced was CD4+ T cells from PBMCs, cultured in vitro. The sequence came from a human donor in good health. The V call is TRBV29-1, the J call TRBJ2-5; 12 nucleotides agree with TRBD1. CDR3 nucleotides: TGCAGCGTGAGCGGGGACAGGGGGCGAGAGACCCAGTACTTC. Residues: CSVSGDRGRETQYF. Looking up the rest from reference TRBV29-1 and TRBJ2-5 gives the full variable domain: SAVISQKPSRDICQRGTSLTIQCQVDSQVTMMFWYRQQPGQSLTLIATANQGSEATYESGFVIDKFPISRPNLTFSTLTVSNMSPEDSSIYLCSVSGDRGRETQYFGPGTRLLVL.